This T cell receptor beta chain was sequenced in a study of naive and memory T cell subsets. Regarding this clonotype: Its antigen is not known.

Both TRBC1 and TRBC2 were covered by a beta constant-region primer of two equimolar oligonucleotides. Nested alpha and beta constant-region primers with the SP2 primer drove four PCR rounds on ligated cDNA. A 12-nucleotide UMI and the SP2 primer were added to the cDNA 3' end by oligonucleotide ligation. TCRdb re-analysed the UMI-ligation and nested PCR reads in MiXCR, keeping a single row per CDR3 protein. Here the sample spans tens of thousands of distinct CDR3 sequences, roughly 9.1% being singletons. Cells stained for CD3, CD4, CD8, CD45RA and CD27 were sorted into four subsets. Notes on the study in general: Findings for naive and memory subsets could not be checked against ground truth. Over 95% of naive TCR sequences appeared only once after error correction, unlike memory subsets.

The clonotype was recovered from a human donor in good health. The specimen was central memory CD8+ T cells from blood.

CDR3 protein: CATGTANQPQHF. Here the CDR3 DNA reads TGTGCCACCGGGACAGCCAATCAGCCCCAGCATTTT. The rearrangement joins TRBV27 to TRBJ1-5, with 7 bases lining up with TRBD1. J lost 3 bases, V lost 10 bases, and 3 bases had no gene match. Germline CDR1 reads MNHEY; CDR2 reads SMNVEV (reference sequence). CDR3 length equals 12 residues.